These T cell receptor beta chains were read from a single sample in a study of T cell repertoires in cytomegalovirus infection. TCRdb re-derived calls from the reads in MiXCR, one entry per CDR3 protein. This sample has about 900,000 distinct CDR3 sequences, with 30% to 40% found just once. These receptors are not linked to any known antigen. The specimen was cultured CD8+ T cells from PBMCs, collected from culture after CMV antigen stimulation. Receptor source: a human donor in good health (CMV status not recorded). Some clones in this sample may be carry-over from other donors' samples. The CDR3 runs from the conserved cysteine through the conserved F or W. The D gene is left open where the match is weak. The listing skips clone size in some rows; elsewhere it reads once, few, many or a size class.

J	size	V	D	CDR3	DNA
TRBJ1-3	NA	TRBV9	NA	CASSVARGGTSGNTIYF	TGTGCCAGCAGCGTAGCAAGAGGGGGGACCTCTGGAAACACCATATATTTT
TRBJ2-3	NA	TRBV20-1	TRBD2	CSARVVAGGPADTQYF	TGCAGTGCTAGAGTGGTAGCGGGGGGGCCTGCAGATACGCAGTATTTT
TRBJ2-6	many	TRBV6-2/TRBV6-3	TRBD1	CASSYSSRTGGSGANVLTF	TGTGCCAGCAGTTACTCAAGCAGGACAGGGGGCTCTGGGGCCAACGTCCTGACTTTC
TRBJ2-1	NA	TRBV6-2/TRBV6-3	TRBD2	CASTPDGRASGNPINNEQFF	TGTGCCAGCACCCCAGACGGACGGGCTAGCGGGAACCCTATAAACAATGAGCAGTTCTTC
TRBJ1-2	NA	TRBV4-1	TRBD1	CASSQGDRGTVGYTF	TGCGCCAGCAGCCAAGGGGACAGGGGGACGGTTGGCTACACCTTC
TRBJ1-2	once	TRBV6-1	TRBD1	CTSSEAGDSPWYGYTF	TGTACCAGCAGTGAAGCTGGGGACAGCCCATGGTATGGCTACACCTTC
TRBJ2-1	once	TRBV29-1	TRBD1	CSVEDPGQGSSNEQFF	TGCAGCGTTGAAGACCCGGGACAGGGCAGTTCCAATGAGCAGTTCTTC
TRBJ2-3	NA	TRBV6-4	NA	CASRDTSSTDTQYF	TGTGCCAGCAGAGACACATCTAGCACAGATACGCAGTATTTT
TRBJ2-6	many	TRBV7-3	NA	CASSLPTPQDSSNSGANVLTF	TGTGCCAGCAGCTTACCTACCCCTCAGGACTCCTCAAACTCTGGGGCCAACGTCCTGACTTTC
TRBJ1-5	NA	TRBV6-1	NA	CASSEVVSNQPQHF	TGTGCCAGCAGTGAAGTAGTCAGCAATCAGCCCCAGCATTTT
TRBJ2-7	few	TRBV12-3/TRBV12-4	TRBD2	CASTTPGGADYEQYF	TGTGCCAGCACCACCCCGGGGGGTGCGGACTACGAGCAGTACTTC
TRBJ2-1	NA	TRBV28	TRBD1	CASRFPPGQGNLKQFF	TGTGCCAGCAGATTCCCGCCGGGACAGGGGAATCTAAAGCAGTTCTTC
TRBJ2-5	once	TRBV7-9	NA	CASSPKRSYQETQYF	TGTGCCAGCAGTCCCAAACGTTCCTACCAAGAGACCCAGTACTTC
TRBJ2-7	NA	TRBV6-6	NA	CASTKGPLSSYEQYF	TGTGCCAGCACCAAGGGACCGCTGAGCTCCTACGAGCAGTACTTC
TRBJ2-3	NA	TRBV20-1	TRBD2	CSALLAGVLSF	TGCAGTGCATTACTAGCGGGGGTTCTATCTTTT
TRBJ2-3	few	TRBV7-2	NA	CASSLVGAINTDTQYF	TGTGCCAGCAGCTTAGTTGGGGCTATTAACACAGATACGCAGTATTTT
TRBJ1-1	NA	TRBV7-6	TRBD1	CASSLGQGARYTEAFF	TGTGCCAGCAGCTTAGGGCAGGGGGCAAGGTACACTGAAGCTTTCTTT
TRBJ1-1	NA	TRBV6-6	NA	CASSYSRSSEAFF	TGTGCCAGCAGTTACTCGAGGTCAAGTGAAGCTTTCTTT
TRBJ2-2	few	TRBV20-1	NA	CSALDSWNTGELFF	TGCAGTGCTCTCGACAGTTGGAACACCGGGGAGCTGTTTTTT
TRBJ2-5	NA	TRBV11-3	NA	CASSPRGRDQETQYF	TGTGCCAGCAGCCCTAGGGGCCGGGACCAAGAGACCCAGTACTTC
TRBJ2-1	NA	TRBV7-6	NA	CASSYPGGTYNEQFF	TGTGCCAGCAGCTATCCAGGCGGTACCTACAATGAGCAGTTCTTC
TRBJ2-3	few	TRBV27	NA	CASSPFRATDTQYF	TGTGCCAGCAGTCCTTTCAGGGCTACAGATACGCAGTATTTT
TRBJ2-6	few	TRBV12-3/TRBV12-4	NA	CASSLEVSGANVLTF	TGTGCCAGCAGTTTAGAGGTATCTGGGGCCAACGTCCTGACTTTC
TRBJ1-2	few	TRBV29-1	NA	CSVVGDPTQSYTF	TGCAGCGTTGTGGGTGATCCAACACAGAGCTACACCTTC
TRBJ1-6	NA	TRBV7-2	NA	CASSLYYLPLHF	TGTGCCAGCAGCTTATATTATTTACCCCTCCACTTT
TRBJ2-5	NA	TRBV4-2	TRBD1	CRDSETQYF	TGTCGGGACAGTGAGACCCAGTACTTC
TRBJ1-1	few	TRBV6-2/TRBV6-3	NA	CASIAGTENTEAFF	TGTGCCAGCATCGCCGGGACGGAAAACACTGAAGCTTTCTTT
TRBJ2-7	NA	TRBV12-3/TRBV12-4	TRBD1	CANSLGQGGYEQYF	TGTGCCAACAGTTTAGGACAGGGTGGTTACGAGCAGTACTTC
TRBJ1-2	NA	TRBV7-9	NA	CASSLAETVSNYGYTF	TGTGCCAGCAGCTTAGCTGAAACAGTCTCTAACTATGGCTACACCTTC
TRBJ2-5	NA	TRBV6-1	TRBD2	CASSEERGRGTQYF	TGTGCCAGCAGTGAAGAGCGGGGGAGGGGGACCCAGTACTTC
TRBJ2-7	NA	TRBV6-1	NA	CALGDFPEEQYF	TGTGCCCTGGGGGACTTCCCCGAGGAGCAGTACTTC
TRBJ2-1	many	TRBV7-8	NA	CASSLEAVNTYNEQFF	TGTGCCAGCAGCTTAGAAGCGGTAAATACCTACAATGAGCAGTTCTTC
TRBJ1-1	many	TRBV6-5	NA	CASSLRLGTEAFF	TGTGCCAGCAGTCTCCGTTTGGGTACTGAAGCTTTCTTT
TRBJ1-1	few	TRBV6-5	NA	CASRGTPWRINTEAFF	TGTGCCAGCCGAGGGACCCCCTGGCGGATAAACACTGAAGCTTTCTTT
TRBJ2-7	NA	TRBV28	TRBD2	CASSLNLVAGGYEQYF	TGTGCCAGCAGTTTAAATTTGGTAGCGGGGGGCTACGAGCAGTACTTC
TRBJ1-2	NA	TRBV28	NA	CASSSARGSQNYGYTF	TGTGCCAGCAGTTCGGCCCGGGGAAGCCAGAACTATGGCTACACCTTC
TRBJ2-5	NA	TRBV7-9	NA	CASGLPLQGIQETQYF	TGTGCCAGCGGTCTTCCACTCCAGGGGATACAAGAGACCCAGTACTTC
TRBJ1-1	NA	TRBV6-2/TRBV6-3	NA	CASSYRQWGAEAFF	TGTGCCAGCAGTTATCGGCAGTGGGGGGCTGAAGCTTTCTTT
TRBJ1-5	NA	TRBV7-9	NA	CASSPPGASQPQHF	TGTGCCAGCAGCCCCCCAGGGGCGAGTCAGCCCCAGCATTTT
TRBJ2-5	few	TRBV2	TRBD2	CASGLAGDRETQYF	TGTGCCAGCGGCTTAGCGGGGGACCGCGAGACCCAGTACTTC